Each of the 20 T cell receptor beta chains below was sequenced from the same sample in a study of blood T cell repertoires in COVID-19. Measured with immunoSEQ multiplex PCR; TCRdb has only the in-frame clones, and not every one. The sample gives some 65,000 clones, around 86% of which show up once; about 15% is in the top ten. The sequenced sample consisted of peripheral blood. Receptors originate from a man aged 35 to 55 with COVID-19, enrolled during active disease.

The rearrangement joins TRBV7-3 to TRBJ2-5; a possible D gene is TRBD1 (6 bases). The germline gives CDR1 SGHTA, CDR2 FQGTGA. Between the trimmed V and J ends, which lost 5 bases and 4 bases, there was a span of 11 bases. This CDR3 comprises 13 residues. The CDR3 is CASSVTGGETQYF. CDR3 nucleotide sequence: TGTGCCAGCAGCGTGACAGGAGGAGAGACCCAGTACTTC.

The rearrangement uses TRBV7-9 and TRBJ2-1; possible D gene TRBD1, 6 bases. V was shortened by 1 base and J by 7 bases, with 8 bases between the two germline ends. The CDR3 loop spans 13 amino acids. CDR1 is SEHNR, CDR2 FQNEAQ, per germline (reference sequence). CDR3 residues: CASSLGTANEQFF. CDR3 DNA: TGTGCCAGCAGCTTAGGGACAGCTAATGAGCAGTTCTTC.

The chain links TRBV6-6 to TRBJ2-5, with TRBD1 identical over 10 bases. The germline V gene has CDR1 MNHNY and CDR2 SVGAGI (reference sequence). V lost 10 bases, J lost 5 bases, and 7 bases stayed unmatched. There are 13 residues in the CDR3. CDR3 nucleotide sequence: TGTGCCACCCGGGACAGGGGTCGTGAGACCCAGTACTTC. Protein sequence: CATRDRGRETQYF.

V and J are TRBV10-3 and TRBJ2-5; D perhaps matches TRBD2 (7 bases). CDR1 ENHRY and CDR2 SYGVKD come from the germline V gene. V lost 2 bases to trimming and J lost 1 base, with 14 bases between them. There are 16 residues in the CDR3. The CDR3 sequence: CAISELGGGIQETQYF. The CDR3 DNA reads TGTGCCATCAGTGAGCTGGGGGGGGGCATCCAAGAGACCCAGTACTTC.

This chain connects TRBV5-4 to TRBJ1-2; 7 nucleotides align to TRBD1. Germline V lookup: CDR1 SGHNT, CDR2 YYREEE (reference sequence). The CDR3 covers 16 residues. V trimming: 0 bases; J trimming: 8 bases; junction bases outside the gene matches: 13. CDR3 in DNA: TGTGCCAGCAGCTTGGGGTGGGACAGCACCCCGGGGGGCTACACCTTC. This sequence encodes CASSLGWDSTPGGYTF.

This clone has only a few counts. The chain combines TRBV28 with TRBJ1-2, with D possibly matching TRBD1 (6 bases). Germline V gives CDR1 MDHEN, CDR2 SYDVKM. This CDR3 comprises 16 residues. V was trimmed by 8 bases and J by 7 bases, leaving 26 bases between them. CDR3 loop: CASGTQAETGILGYTF. The CDR3 bases are TGTGCCAGCGGTACACAGGCGGAGACAGGTATCCTTGGCTACACCTTC.

This clone was seen a handful of times. The chain links TRBV2 to TRBJ1-6; tentative D call: TRBD1 (6 bases). This CDR3 is 16 amino acids long. V lost 6 bases to trimming and J lost 6 bases, with 18 bases between them. CDR1 is SNHLY and CDR2 is FYNNEI in the germline V gene. This CDR3 reads CASRAGDSMTNSPLHF. For the CDR3, the DNA is TGTGCCAGCAGAGCAGGGGATAGCATGACTAATTCACCCCTCCACTTT.

The V call is TRBV6-5, the J call TRBJ1-2; no definite D call. CDR3 length: 15 residues. V gave up 2 bases and J gave up 0 bases, with 10 bases separating them. The germline gives CDR1 MNHEY, CDR2 SVGAGI. The CDR3 is CASSYDRGTNYGYTF. The CDR3 coding sequence is TGTGCCAGCAGTTACGATCGGGGAACTAACTATGGCTACACCTTC.

The chain recombines TRBV6-5 with TRBJ1-2; D remains ambiguous. The V end lost 6 bases, the J end lost 6 bases, and 14 bases lay between the germline ends. This CDR3 is 13 amino acids long. The germline V gene encodes CDR1 MNHEY and CDR2 SVGAGI. The chain's CDR3 is CASRNAGSNGYTF. The CDR3 DNA is TGTGCCAGCAGAAATGCAGGTAGTAATGGCTACACCTTC.

The V gene is TRBV5-4, the J gene TRBJ2-7; maybe TRBD2 (6 bases). The CDR3 extends over 15 amino acids. Germline lookup yields CDR1 SGHNT and CDR2 YYREEE (reference sequence). Trimming cost V 0 bases and J 3 bases, with 13 bases left between them. The CDR3 loop is CASSLGVGGNYEQYF. The CDR3 DNA sequence: TGTGCCAGCAGCTTGGGGGTTGGAGGGAACTACGAGCAGTACTTC.

The chain employs TRBV4-1 and TRBJ1-2, with D possibly TRBD1 on 5 matching bases. Between the trimmed V and J ends, which lost 0 bases and 8 bases, there was a span of 13 bases. Germline V gene data show CDR1 as MGHRA and CDR2 as YSYEKL. The CDR3 contains 14 residues. Here the CDR3 reads CASSQDTGAQGYTF. The CDR3, as DNA: TGCGCCAGCAGCCAAGATACAGGAGCTCAGGGCTACACCTTC.

The rearrangement uses TRBV28 and TRBJ1-5, with TRBD1 as a possible D gene (6 bases). The length of the CDR3 is 17 residues. V lost 6 bases and J lost 0, with 18 bases in between. Germline CDR1 reads MDHEN; CDR2 reads SYDVKM. The CDR3 reads CASRAERGMDSNQPQHF. DNA of the CDR3: TGTGCCAGCAGGGCGGAGAGGGGGATGGATAGCAATCAGCCCCAGCATTTT.

The CDR3 reads CASTKLDKGEQFF. The DNA for the CDR3 is TGTGCCAGCACCAAATTGGACAAGGGTGAGCAGTTCTTC. The chain is built from TRBV7-9 and TRBJ2-1; tentative D call: TRBD1 (5 bases). V lost 7 bases and J lost 9, with 16 bases in between. The CDR3 consists of 13 residues. Germline CDR1 reads SEHNR; CDR2 reads FQNEAQ (reference sequence).

The chain couples TRBV10-3 to TRBJ1-2; a weak D match, TRBD1 (6 bases). The CDR3 spans 16 residues. The germline V gene encodes CDR1 ENHRY and CDR2 SYGVKD. Trimming took off 6 bases at V and 1 base at J, with 18 bases between the two ends. DNA of the CDR3: TGTGCCATCAGCGCGTCCTCAGGGGCTGATAACTATGGCTACACCTTC. Translating it yields CAISASSGADNYGYTF.

The chain links TRBV4-2 to TRBJ1-1; no clear D gene. The germline V gene encodes CDR1 LGHNA and CDR2 YNFKEQ. The V gene lost 3 bases and the J gene lost 1 base, with 9 bases spanning the gap. CDR3 size: 14 residues. CDR3 sequence: CASSQAGGNTEAFF. The CDR3 DNA sequence: TGTGCCAGCAGCCAGGCGGGAGGGAACACTGAAGCTTTCTTT.

CDR3 in amino acids: CASSSGQGLYGYTF. The CDR3 DNA follows: TGTGCCAGCAGCTCGGGACAGGGTTTGTATGGCTACACCTTC. The chain couples TRBV2 to TRBJ1-2; 9 bases match TRBD1. V shed 6 bases, J shed 5 bases, and the junction held 7 bases outside the gene matches. The germline gives CDR1 SNHLY, CDR2 FYNNEI. This CDR3 region has 14 residues.

This rearrangement joins TRBV27 to TRBJ2-1; D may be TRBD1 (6 bases). This CDR3 spans 15 amino acids. Trimming stripped 3 bases from V and 2 bases from J, with 11 bases between. Germline CDR1 is MNHEY and CDR2 is SMNVEV (reference sequence). Written as DNA, the CDR3 is TGTGCCAGCAGTTTTCGCAGGGGCCCCTACAATGAGCAGTTCTTC. Its protein is CASSFRRGPYNEQFF.

The chain employs TRBV7-3 and TRBJ2-5; the D gene is possibly TRBD2 (6 bases). The germline gives CDR1 SGHTA, CDR2 FQGTGA. With 5 bases removed from V and 4 bases from J, the gap between germline ends came to 17 bases. This CDR3 has 15 residues. Here the CDR3 reads CASSLLPGLGETQYF. CDR3 nucleotides: TGTGCCAGCAGCCTCCTACCGGGACTTGGAGAGACCCAGTACTTC.

The chain joins TRBV3-1 (or the pseudogene TRBV3-2) to TRBJ2-7; D not certain. CDR1 is LGHDT and CDR2 is YNNKEL in the germline V gene (reference sequence). This CDR3 is built from 14 residues. V was cut by 4 bases and J by 2 bases, with 12 bases left in between. The CDR3 reads CASSPPSGPYEQYF. CDR3 bases: TGTGCCAGCAGCCCGCCTTCAGGCCCCTACGAGCAGTACTTC.

V and J are TRBV28 and TRBJ1-2, with D possibly being TRBD1 (5 bases). This CDR3 contains 15 residues. CDR1 is MDHEN, CDR2 SYDVKM, per germline. Between the trimmed V and J ends, which lost 6 bases and 1 base, there was a span of 15 bases. The CDR3 region is CASSPGDYINYGYTF. CDR3 nucleotides: TGTGCCAGCAGCCCCGGGGACTATATTAACTATGGCTACACCTTC.